These 26 T cell receptor beta chains originate from one sample sequenced in a study of T-cell reconstitution after alpha-beta-depleted transplantation in children. Unique molecular identifiers were incorporated during preparation of the TCRbeta library. TCRdb reprocessed the PCR reads via MiXCR and lists one record per CDR3 protein. The sample records roughly 340,000 distinct CDR3 sequences, around 15% being singletons. This material consisted of PBMCs, mostly from graft donor cells, taken 360 days after TCRalphabeta/CD19-depleted stem cell transplant. The receptors shown here come from a male patient aged 2-9 years who had a stem cell transplant for acute lymphoblastic leukemia, so the T cells may come from the graft donor.

This clonotype has more than one count but fewer than ten. This chain uses TRBV25-1 with TRBJ1-1; D is possibly TRBD1 (5 bases). The CDR3 sequence is 13 residues long. Trimming stripped 8 bases from V and 5 bases from J, with 15 bases between. The germline V gene encodes CDR1 MGHDK and CDR2 SYGVNS. CDR3 sequence (DNA): TGTGCCAGCCCGAGGGGTGAAGGGACTGAAGCTTTCTTT. Amino acid sequence: CASPRGEGTEAFF.

This clonotype was seen a handful of times. The chain has TRBV5-1 and TRBJ2-7, with 9 nucleotides matching TRBD2. Looked up from germline, CDR1 is SGHRS and CDR2 is YFSETQ. J was trimmed by 3 bases and V by 1 base; bases with no gene match: 2. The CDR3 has 14 amino acids. CDR3 in DNA: TGCGCCAGCAGCTTGAGCGGGAGGTACTACGAGCAGTACTTC. Translation: CASSLSGRYYEQYF.

DNA for the CDR3: TGTGCCAGCTCTCGAACAGGGGGCACTGAGCAGTTCTTC. Protein: CASSRTGGTEQFF. The J gene is TRBJ2-1, the V gene TRBV18; 9 bases fit TRBD1. Per the germline V gene, CDR1 is KGHSH and CDR2 is LQKENI. After removal of 6 bases from V and 9 bases from J, the junction contained 6 bases not matched to a gene. There are 13 residues in the CDR3.

J is TRBJ2-4 and V is TRBV5-1; D gene unclear. Germline loops: CDR1 SGHRS, CDR2 YFSETQ. The ends were cut back, 1 base at V and 7 bases at J, with 6 bases in the middle. This CDR3 has 12 residues. In nucleotides, the CDR3 is TGCGCCAGCAGCTTGAACGAGAACATTCAGTACTTC. As protein: CASSLNENIQYF.

This clonotype was counted at least ten times. V and J are TRBV29-1 and TRBJ2-7, with 8 bases lining up with TRBD2. CDR3 length equals 16 residues. V was clipped by 0 bases and J by 3 bases; unmatched bases: 10. Per the germline V gene, CDR1 is SQVTM and CDR2 is ANQGSEA. The CDR3 protein is CSVEDRASGLDYEQYF. CDR3 nucleotides: TGCAGCGTTGAAGATCGGGCCTCGGGACTAGACTACGAGCAGTACTTC.

This clonotype was observed many times. The rearrangement joins TRBV20-1 to TRBJ2-7; D is unresolved. CDR1 and CDR2 (germline): DFQATT, SNEGSKA (reference sequence). This CDR3 comprises 14 residues. Deletions cut 3 bases from V and 2 bases from J, with 14 bases between. The CDR3 reads CSARWARLPYEQYF. In DNA form, the CDR3 reads TGCAGTGCTAGGTGGGCAAGGCTTCCCTACGAGCAGTACTTC.

There are a few counts of this clonotype. The rearrangement links TRBV5-1 to TRBJ2-7; D ambiguous. V lost 4 bases and J 0 bases, leaving 11 bases between the germline ends. The CDR3 sequence is 14 residues long. Germline assignment: CDR1 SGHRS and CDR2 YFSETQ. The DNA of the CDR3 is TGCGCCAGCAGCACCCCGGAAAGCTCCTACGAGCAGTACTTC. Translation gives CASSTPESSYEQYF.

V usage is TRBV30 and J usage is TRBJ2-1; 7 nucleotides align to TRBD2. This CDR3 is built from 16 residues. Trimming at V came to 0 bases and at J to 7 bases, leaving 12 bases not matched to a gene. The germline V gene encodes CDR1 GTSNPN and CDR2 SVGIG (reference sequence). The CDR3 loop reads CAWSVMGGGSANEQFF. The CDR3 DNA is TGTGCCTGGAGTGTCATGGGAGGCGGGAGTGCGAATGAGCAGTTCTTC.

The sample holds many counts of this clonotype. This sequence joins TRBV9 and TRBJ2-3; 8 bases map to TRBD1. The junction had 6 bases not matched to a gene; V was cut back by 4 bases and J by 2 bases. This CDR3 is built from 15 residues. Germline CDR1 reads SGDLS; CDR2 reads YYNGEE. Here the CDR3 reads CASSPRTGPTDTQYF. The CDR3 DNA sequence: TGTGCCAGCAGCCCCCGGACAGGGCCCACAGATACGCAGTATTTT.

The rearrangement joins TRBV4-1 to TRBJ1-1, with 9 positions matching TRBD1. Germline V lookup: CDR1 MGHRA, CDR2 YSYEKL. The CDR3 totals 16 residues. V gave up 3 bases and J gave up 2 bases; unmatched junction bases: 7. This CDR3 reads CASSQGTGRRNTEAFF. The CDR3 bases are TGCGCCAGCAGCCAGGGGACAGGGAGGAGAAACACTGAAGCTTTCTTT.

This clonotype was counted many times. The rearrangement joins TRBV20-1 to TRBJ2-1, with D perhaps TRBD1 or TRBD2 (6 bases each). Trimming left V 4 bases short and J 7 bases short, with 17 bases between. CDR1 DFQATT and CDR2 SNEGSKA come from the germline V gene (reference sequence). This CDR3 contains 14 residues. The CDR3 region is CSATGAGILNEQFF. In nucleotides, the CDR3 is TGCAGTGCTACGGGGGCGGGGATCTTAAATGAGCAGTTCTTC.

This clonotype was observed a handful of times. Here the CDR3 reads CSAPSPSEQFF. The CDR3 DNA reads as TGCAGCGCCCCCTCCCCTAGTGAGCAGTTCTTC. This chain connects TRBV29-1 to TRBJ2-1; unclear D gene. Trimming removed 7 bases at V and 9 bases at J, with 13 bases between. Per germline, CDR1 SQVTM and CDR2 ANQGSEA. This CDR3 has 11 amino acids.

The sample holds many counts of this clonotype. The chain employs TRBV6-5 and TRBJ1-2; D uncertain. V was trimmed by 0 bases and J by 4 bases, leaving 12 bases between them. The germline gives CDR1 MNHEY, CDR2 SVGAGI. This CDR3 region has 15 residues. This CDR3 reads CASSYSHSPAYGYTF. The CDR3 DNA sequence: TGTGCCAGCAGTTACTCCCACAGTCCAGCCTATGGCTACACCTTC.

This clonotype was detected many times. This rearrangement joins TRBV7-2 to TRBJ2-7; D remains unclear. V was clipped by 0 bases and J by 1 base, with 10 bases between them. The germline gives CDR1 SGHTA, CDR2 FQGNSA. The CDR3 totals 15 residues. The CDR3 region is CASSLAWQVSYEQYF. The CDR3 region has the DNA TGTGCCAGCAGCTTAGCGTGGCAGGTGTCCTACGAGCAGTACTTC.

The rearrangement uses TRBV7-6 and TRBJ2-7; 7 bases match TRBD2. This CDR3 region has 16 residues. The V segment lost 1 base and the J segment 3 bases; nucleotides outside the gene matches: 9. CDR1 and CDR2 from the germline V gene are SGHVS and FNYEAQ. The CDR3 sequence is CASSLVSGGLLYEQYF. CDR3 nucleotide sequence: TGTGCCAGCAGCTTAGTATCGGGAGGTCTACTCTACGAGCAGTACTTC.

This clonotype was seen more than once but under ten times. This sequence joins TRBV2 and TRBJ1-1; possible D gene TRBD1, 5 bases. Germline V gene data show CDR1 as SNHLY and CDR2 as FYNNEI. The CDR3 is 15 residues long. V lost 6 bases to trimming and J lost 5 bases, with 19 bases between them. The CDR3 is CASRQMVGRATEAFF. The CDR3, as DNA: TGTGCCAGCAGGCAGATGGTGGGCAGGGCGACTGAAGCTTTCTTT.

The gene calls are TRBV18 and TRBJ2-5, with no clear D. Germline V gene sequence: CDR1 KGHSH, CDR2 LQKENI. V was cut by 0 bases and J by 5 bases, with 7 bases left in between. CDR3 length: 13 amino acids. The CDR3 DNA sequence: TGTGCCAGCTCACCACCTAGCATGGAGACCCAGTACTTC. Translation: CASSPPSMETQYF.

This clonotype has at least ten counts. The chain uses TRBV12-3 or TRBV12-4 and TRBJ2-7, with 8 bases identical to TRBD2. The CDR3 totals 14 residues. V lost 3 bases to trimming and J lost 4 bases; unmatched junction nucleotides: 5. CDR3 DNA sequence: TGTGCCAGCAGTTTCGCGGGAGGTGGGTACGAGCAGTACTTC. Residues: CASSFAGGGYEQYF.

In its sample, this clonotype was seen many times. The CDR3 reads CASSLGLFNEQFF. The CDR3, as DNA: TGTGCCAGCTCACTGGGACTTTTCAATGAGCAGTTCTTC. The chain links TRBV18 to TRBJ2-1; TRBD2 might be the D (6 bases). This CDR3 is 13 amino acids long. The V gene lost 4 bases and the J gene lost 6 bases, with 10 bases spanning the gap. Per germline, CDR1 KGHSH and CDR2 LQKENI. Complete variable domain (other parts from reference TRBV18 and TRBJ2-1): NAGVMQNPRHLVRRRGQEARLRCSPMKGHSHVYWYRQLPEEGLKFMVYLQKENIIDESGMPKERFSAEFPKEGPSILRIQQVVRGDSAAYFCASSLGLFNEQFFGPGTRLTVL.

The chain couples TRBV7-8 to TRBJ2-7; 10 nucleotides line up with TRBD1. CDR1 and CDR2 from the germline V gene are SGHVS and FQNEAQ. The CDR3 contains 16 residues. Trimming removed 5 bases from V and 3 bases from J; junction bases left unmatched: 10. The CDR3: CASSTARTGGYYEQYF. CDR3 DNA: TGTGCCAGCAGCACCGCAAGGACAGGGGGTTACTACGAGCAGTACTTC.

A note on this clonotype: Germline and junction disagree at one end, which may indicate a read error. The chain recombines TRBV29-1 with TRBJ2-3; TRBD2 agrees at 11 bases. The CDR3 totals 15 residues. CDR1 SQVTM and CDR2 ANQGSEA come from the germline V gene. The CDR3 reads CSVETSGTITDTEYF. The CDR3 region has the DNA TGCAGCGTTGAGACTAGCGGGACAATCACAGATACGGAGTATTTT.

This clonotype was seen a handful of times. The chain is built from TRBV11-2 and TRBJ2-1; 12 bases are a match to TRBD2. V lost 4 bases, J lost 9 bases, and 1 base stayed unmatched. Germline assignment: CDR1 SGHAT and CDR2 FQNNGV. The CDR3 sequence is 13 residues long. CDR3: CASSWGLAGEQFF. The CDR3 DNA reads TGTGCCAGCAGCTGGGGACTAGCGGGTGAGCAGTTCTTC.

This clonotype has just a few counts. This chain links TRBV5-1 with TRBJ1-1; possibly TRBD1 for D (6 bases). This CDR3 region has 15 residues. Germline V gene data show CDR1 as SGHRS and CDR2 as YFSETQ. V lost 0 bases, J lost 4 bases, and 13 bases lay in between. CDR3 coding DNA: TGCGCCAGCAGCTTGGCCGGGGTAGGGGGCACTGAAGCTTTCTTT. Encoded protein: CASSLAGVGGTEAFF.

This clonotype was detected only a few times. The chain is built from TRBV4-1 and TRBJ2-2; 7 bases agree with TRBD2. The V segment lost 1 base and the J segment 0 bases; nucleotides outside the gene matches: 5. Germline V CDR1 and CDR2: MGHRA, YSYEKL. CDR3 length: 17 residues. CDR3 bases: TGCGCCAGCAGCCAAGTCGATGGGAGGGCGAACACCGGGGAGCTGTTTTTT. This codes for CASSQVDGRANTGELFF.

The rearrangement joins TRBV29-1 to TRBJ1-2; 9 nucleotides match TRBD1. Germline loops: CDR1 SQVTM, CDR2 ANQGSEA. The CDR3 consists of 15 residues. V lost 6 bases and J lost 7; bases outside the gene matches: 15. The CDR3 sequence is CSVLAGTGWMLGYTF. The CDR3 DNA sequence: TGCAGCGTCCTCGCGGGGACAGGGTGGATGCTTGGCTACACCTTC.

This clonotype was seen at least ten times. The chain has TRBV28 and TRBJ2-7, with a weak D call TRBD2 (5 bases). CDR3 length equals 15 residues. Trimming shortened V by 3 bases and J by 0 bases, and 12 bases separated the two germline ends. Per germline, CDR1 MDHEN and CDR2 SYDVKM. This CDR3 reads CASSLLRADSYEQYF. The CDR3 DNA sequence: TGTGCCAGCAGTTTGTTGCGGGCTGACTCCTACGAGCAGTACTTC. The full variable domain, completed using reference TRBV28 and TRBJ2-7, is DVKVTQSSRYLVKRTGEKVFLECVQDMDHENMFWYRQDPGLGLRLIYFSYDVKMKEKGDIPEGYSVSREKKERFSLILESASTNQTSMYLCASSLLRADSYEQYFGPGTRLTVT.